The clone carrying this TCR beta chain was seen a single time. The data are from a study of Ad26.COV2.S vaccination and SARS-CoV-2 variants. Study-level background: Donor was one of the participants in the Ad26.COV2.S arm of the COV1001 trial.

Sample treatment: about 20 received Ad26.COV2.S at low or high dose, single or two shots; several received placebo; per-sample allocation not given. Day 63 after the first injection of vaccine or placebo was the sampling time. An adult donor aged 18-55 years was enrolled in Boston. The ends lost 3 bases at V and 6 bases at J; junction bases unmatched: 5. Per the germline V gene, CDR1 is LNHDA and CDR2 is SQIVND (reference sequence). There are 14 residues in the CDR3. Profiled with immunoSEQ multiplex PCR; TCRdb holds only in-frame clones, not every one. The sample records some 300,000 clones, around 81% being singletons.

The TCR originated in a person between 18 and 65 years old who received the Ad26.COV2.S COVID-19 vaccine or a placebo. This specimen was peripheral blood, taken in a trial of Ad26.COV2.S vaccine versus placebo. The rearrangement joins TRBV19 to TRBJ2-7, with 10 nucleotides matching TRBD2. In DNA form, the CDR3 reads TGTGCCAGTAGTATGATGGGACTAGCGACCGAGCAGTACTTC. Amino acid sequence: CASSMMGLATEQYF.